A selection of T cell receptor beta chains follows, all from one sample in a study of shared clonotypes between healthy human individuals. Sequencing used immunoSEQ multiplex PCR; TCRdb keeps in-frame clones, though not all of them. This table holds roughly 1,000,000 clones, around 82% found once. Sequenced: memory CD4+ T cells from PBMCs. These receptors came from a man younger than 30 in good health. Some clones in this sample may be carry-over from other donors' samples. Both conserved end residues are part of each CDR3. Fields, in order: J gene, D gene, V gene, clone size, CDR3 DNA, CDR3 protein. D genes are given only for firm matches. A clone size is listed for some rows: how often the clone was seen (once, few, many), or a class if it is expanded.

TRBJ2-7	-	TRBV2	-	TGTGCCAGCACCAATACTATTTCCGAGCAGTACTTC	CASTNTISEQYF
TRBJ1-4	-	TRBV7-9	-	TGTGCCAGCAGCAGAGAGACAGGAACTAATGAAAAACTGTTTTTT	CASSRETGTNEKLFF
TRBJ2-1	TRBD2	TRBV30	once	TGTGCCTGGGGTGCGGGACTAGCGGGAGGATTTGAGTTCTTC	CAWGAGLAGGFEFF
TRBJ2-7	TRBD1	TRBV19	few	TGTGCCAGTAGTTGGGACAGAACTTCCTACGAGCAGTACTTC	CASSWDRTSYEQYF
TRBJ1-3	-	TRBV25-1	-	TGTGCCAGCAGTGACGGACGGACCTCTGGAAACACCATATATTTT	CASSDGRTSGNTIYF
TRBJ2-7	TRBD2	TRBV9	-	TGTGCCAGCAGCGTAGAGGGAGCGGGAGGGTACGAGCAGTACTTC	CASSVEGAGGYEQYF
TRBJ2-7	TRBD2	TRBV7-2	few	TGTGCCAGCAGCCGACTAGCGGGGGCCTACGAGCAGTACTTC	CASSRLAGAYEQYF
TRBJ1-4	TRBD1	TRBV5-1	-	TGCGCCAGCAGCCCCGGGACAGTTGTTGAAAAACTGTTTTTT	CASSPGTVVEKLFF
TRBJ1-1	-	TRBV11-2	-	TGTGCCAGCAGCTTCTGGGGTGAAGCTTTCTTT	CASSFWGEAFF
TRBJ1-2	-	TRBV2	-	TGTGCCAGCAGGTTCGACAGTCCAGGAGGCTACACCTTC	CASRFDSPGGYTF
TRBJ1-1	TRBD1	TRBV5-4	-	TGTGCCAGCAGCACGGGACAGAAGAACACTGAAGCTTTCTTT	CASSTGQKNTEAFF
TRBJ2-3	TRBD1	TRBV29-1	-	TGCAGCGCGAACTTACGACAGGGGGCAACAGATACGCAGTATTTT	CSANLRQGATDTQYF
TRBJ2-2	TRBD1	TRBV7-9	-	TGTGCCAGCCGGAGGATTACCGGGACAGGGGCGGGCGGGGAGCTGTTTTTT	CASRRITGTGAGGELFF
TRBJ1-1	-	TRBV5-8	-	TGTGCCAGCAGCTTGGGGGGACCGAACACTGAAGCTTTCTTT	CASSLGGPNTEAFF
TRBJ2-5	TRBD1	TRBV5-4	-	TGTGCCAGCAGCTTCCTGTGGGACAGACAAGAGACCCAGTACTTC	CASSFLWDRQETQYF
TRBJ1-1	-	TRBV14	few	TGTGCCAGCAGCCAAGATGTGGGCCGCAACACTGAAGCTTTCTTT	CASSQDVGRNTEAFF
TRBJ2-7	-	TRBV5-1	-	TGCGCCAGCAGGTTCCGGGACACCTACTACGAGCAGTACTTC	CASRFRDTYYEQYF
TRBJ2-7	TRBD1	TRBV7-3	-	TGTGCTAGCAGCTTGGACCTCCCGGACAGGGCCTACGAGCAGTACTTC	CASSLDLPDRAYEQYF
TRBJ1-1	-	TRBV2	-	TGTGCCAGCAGCGCTGACTGGGGAACAGCTTTCTTT	CASSADWGTAFF
TRBJ2-3	-	TRBV9	-	TGTGCCAGCAGCGTAGTCCCGCGTGATACGCAGTATTTT	CASSVVPRDTQYF
TRBJ2-1	TRBD2	TRBV19	-	TGTGCCAGTACTGTAAGACGGGAGGGTAACAATGAGCAGTTCTTC	CASTVRREGNNEQFF
TRBJ1-1	-	TRBV28	-	TGTGCCAGCAGTCCCCAGGTCCCCACTGAAGCTTTCTTT	CASSPQVPTEAFF
TRBJ1-1	-	TRBV6-1	-	TGTGCCAGCAGTCCCCGACAGGCTCGTTCCACTGAAGCTTTCTTT	CASSPRQARSTEAFF
TRBJ2-1	-	TRBV2	-	TGTGCCAGCAGTAAAACAGGCCCAAGGAGCTCCTACAATGAGCAGTTCTTC	CASSKTGPRSSYNEQFF
TRBJ1-5	-	TRBV5-1	-	TGCGCCAGCAGCTTGGATGGTACAGGCTATAGCAATCAGCCCCAGCATTTT	CASSLDGTGYSNQPQHF
TRBJ2-1	-	TRBV11-3	-	TGTGCCAGCAGCTTAGGGCCGGGGGCAGGGGGCAATGAGCAGTTCTTC	CASSLGPGAGGNEQFF
TRBJ2-2	-	TRBV27	-	TGTGCCAGCAGTGAGCGTACCGGGGAGCTGTTTTTT	CASSERTGELFF
TRBJ2-1	TRBD2	TRBV10-1	-	TGCGCCGAAGGTGGGAGGGAGGAAGTCTCCTACAATGAGCAGTTCTTC	CAEGGREEVSYNEQFF
TRBJ1-1	-	TRBV9	-	TGTGCCAGCAGCGTAGGACCTATGAGCACTGAAGCTTTCTTT	CASSVGPMSTEAFF
TRBJ2-5	TRBD2	TRBV5-1	-	TGCGCCAGCAGCCCCGGACTAGCGCAAGAGACCCAGTACTTC	CASSPGLAQETQYF
TRBJ2-1	TRBD1	TRBV5-1	-	TGCGCCAGCAGCCAGGGACAGCAGGAGGATGAGCAGTTCTTC	CASSQGQQEDEQFF
TRBJ1-3	-	TRBV29-1	few	TGCAGCGTTGAAGCAGCGTCTGGAAACACCATATATTTT	CSVEAASGNTIYF
TRBJ2-7	TRBD2	TRBV5-4	-	TGTGCCAGCAGCTGGACCGGGCGGGAGGCCTTCTACGAGCAGTACTTC	CASSWTGREAFYEQYF
TRBJ2-3	-	TRBV6-5	-	TGTGCCAGCAGCTTGGGTGGGCGGAGCACAGATACGCAGTATTTT	CASSLGGRSTDTQYF
TRBJ1-4	-	TRBV2	-	TGTGCCAGCAGTGAATCCAGGGTCGGGGAAAAACTGTTTTTT	CASSESRVGEKLFF
TRBJ1-2	-	TRBV19	few	TGTGCCAGTAGTTCCGGCAGGCTCTTAAACTATGGCTACACCTTC	CASSSGRLLNYGYTF
TRBJ2-3	TRBD2	TRBV7-3	-	TGTGCCAGCAACCTAGCGGGCCCTAGCACAGATACGCAGTATTTT	CASNLAGPSTDTQYF
TRBJ2-3	TRBD2	TRBV5-1	-	TGCGCCAGCAGCTTACTAGCGAAGGGCACAGATACGCAGTATTTT	CASSLLAKGTDTQYF
TRBJ2-5	-	TRBV7-3	many	TGTGCCAGCAGCTTAGGACACAGTGAGACCCAGTACTTC	CASSLGHSETQYF
TRBJ2-7	TRBD2	TRBV5-1	-	TGCGCCAGCAGCCCGGGGGGGGCGAACTACGAGCAGTACTTC	CASSPGGANYEQYF
TRBJ2-7	-	TRBV7-2	-	TGTGCCAGCAGCTTAGCGGGGAGAGAGCAGTACTTC	CASSLAGREQYF